The rows below give T cell receptor beta chains drawn from one sample of a study of T-cell memory formation after mild COVID-19. MiXCR was run by TCRdb on the 5' RACE reads, yielding one entry per CDR3 protein. This repertoire shows 110,000 to 150,000 distinct CDR3 sequences, under 30% found once; its top ten account for 24%. The sequenced sample was PBMCs or a T cell subset sorted from them (not recorded which). These receptors all stem from an adult woman who had mild COVID-19 (a few samples of this study predate the infection). Cell type and time point are not known. CDR3s include the opening cysteine and the closing phenylalanine or tryptophan. D genes are given only for firm matches. Clone size is not always given. Where it is, it says once, few, many or a class for expanded clones.

size: few
D: TRBD2
J: TRBJ2-3
V: TRBV15
CDR3: CATSRDLASGTTDTQYF
DNA: TGTGCCACCAGCAGAGATCTAGCTAGCGGAACCACAGATACGCAGTATTTT

size: NA
D: TRBD2
J: TRBJ2-1
V: TRBV10-3
CDR3: CAIQEYREANEQFF
DNA: TGTGCCATCCAAGAGTACCGGGAGGCCAATGAGCAGTTCTTC

size: few
D: NA
J: TRBJ1-2
V: TRBV27
CDR3: CASSPKGSNGYTF
DNA: TGTGCCAGCAGCCCCAAGGGATCTAATGGCTACACCTTC

size: few
D: NA
J: TRBJ1-1
V: TRBV27
CDR3: CASSPHRGLVEAFF
DNA: TGTGCCAGCAGTCCTCATAGGGGGTTAGTTGAAGCTTTCTTT

size: NA
D: TRBD1
J: TRBJ1-5
V: TRBV7-6
CDR3: CASSPGTGRPDHQPQHF
DNA: TGTGCCAGCAGCCCAGGGACAGGGCGCCCCGATCATCAGCCCCAGCATTTT

size: NA
D: NA
J: TRBJ2-7
V: TRBV24-1
CDR3: CATSDFGQGAGRAHYEQYF
DNA: TGTGCCACCAGTGATTTCGGACAGGGCGCGGGGAGGGCCCACTACGAGCAGTACTTC

size: NA
D: NA
J: TRBJ2-7
V: TRBV12-3/TRBV12-4
CDR3: CASSFGQGRTYEQYF
DNA: TGTGCCAGCAGTTTCGGGCAGGGTCGGACCTACGAGCAGTACTTC

size: NA
D: NA
J: TRBJ2-2
V: TRBV6-1
CDR3: CASSEEGGELFF
DNA: TGTGCCAGCAGTGAAGAAGGAGGGGAGCTGTTTTTT

size: NA
D: TRBD2
J: TRBJ2-3
V: TRBV7-9
CDR3: CASSEGLAALTDTQYF
DNA: TGTGCCAGCAGCGAAGGACTAGCGGCCCTCACAGATACGCAGTATTTT

size: NA
D: NA
J: TRBJ2-5
V: TRBV4-1
CDR3: CASSQEEGMETQYF
DNA: TGCGCCAGCAGCCAAGAGGAAGGGATGGAGACCCAGTACTTC

size: NA
D: NA
J: TRBJ1-6
V: TRBV27
CDR3: CASSLGGRSPLHF
DNA: TGTGCCAGCAGTTTGGGGGGCCGGTCACCCCTCCACTTT

size: NA
D: NA
J: TRBJ2-7
V: TRBV27
CDR3: CASSLGGGPGVMIPYEQYF
DNA: TGTGCCAGCAGTTTAGGGGGAGGCCCAGGGGTAATGATCCCCTACGAGCAGTACTTC

size: NA
D: TRBD1
J: TRBJ2-7
V: TRBV29-1
CDR3: CSVHPGGSYEQYF
DNA: TGCAGCGTTCACCCAGGGGGCTCCTACGAGCAGTACTTC

size: NA
D: TRBD2
J: TRBJ2-7
V: TRBV20-1
CDR3: CSARDEWTGGYEQYF
DNA: TGCAGTGCTAGAGACGAATGGACGGGGGGCTACGAGCAGTACTTC

size: NA
D: NA
J: TRBJ2-3
V: TRBV7-9
CDR3: CASSPETIGTDTQYF
DNA: TGTGCCAGCAGCCCGGAGACCATTGGTACAGATACGCAGTATTTT

size: NA
D: NA
J: TRBJ2-7
V: TRBV27
CDR3: CASSLFLRNGEQYF
DNA: TGTGCCAGCAGTTTGTTCCTTCGGAACGGCGAGCAGTACTTC

size: NA
D: TRBD2
J: TRBJ2-2
V: TRBV4-2
CDR3: CASSQDDSGNLGELFF
DNA: TGTGCCAGCAGCCAAGATGATAGCGGGAACCTCGGGGAGCTGTTTTTT

size: once
D: NA
J: TRBJ1-4
V: TRBV12-3/TRBV12-4
CDR3: CASSPEGPSKNEKLFF
DNA: TGTGCCAGCAGTCCAGAGGGCCCTAGTAAAAATGAAAAACTGTTTTTT

size: NA
D: TRBD1
J: TRBJ2-7
V: TRBV2
CDR3: CASSGTAGGDEQYF
DNA: TGTGCCAGCAGCGGGACAGCCGGTGGGGACGAGCAGTACTTC

size: NA
D: NA
J: TRBJ2-1
V: TRBV7-9
CDR3: CATNEQFF
DNA: TGTGCTACCAATGAGCAGTTCTTC

size: few
D: TRBD2
J: TRBJ2-1
V: TRBV7-6
CDR3: CASSLAPRGGLASYNEQFF
DNA: TGTGCCAGCAGCTTAGCCCCACGCGGGGGACTAGCTTCCTACAATGAGCAGTTCTTC

size: NA
D: TRBD1
J: TRBJ2-3
V: TRBV7-9
CDR3: CASSPWPGTDTDTQYF
DNA: TGTGCCAGCAGCCCGTGGCCGGGGACAGATACAGATACGCAGTATTTT

size: few
D: NA
J: TRBJ2-2
V: TRBV4-1
CDR3: CASSQETSHANTGELFF
DNA: TGCGCCAGCAGCCAAGAGACAAGCCACGCGAACACCGGGGAGCTGTTTTTT

size: few
D: TRBD1
J: TRBJ1-2
V: TRBV4-1
CDR3: CASSPSSPGTGLYYGYTF
DNA: TGCGCCAGCAGTCCTAGCTCTCCCGGGACAGGTCTATACTATGGCTACACCTTC

size: NA
D: NA
J: TRBJ1-1
V: TRBV6-5
CDR3: CASSYSNGNTEAFF
DNA: TGTGCCAGCAGTTACTCGAATGGGAACACTGAAGCTTTCTTT

size: once
D: NA
J: TRBJ1-1
V: TRBV7-9
CDR3: CASSLSPPSTEAFF
DNA: TGTGCCAGCAGCTTAAGTCCCCCGAGCACTGAAGCTTTCTTT

size: few
D: NA
J: TRBJ2-3
V: TRBV6-5
CDR3: CASSYPGSTDTQYF
DNA: TGTGCCAGCAGTTACCCGGGCAGCACAGATACGCAGTATTTT

size: once
D: NA
J: TRBJ2-7
V: TRBV20-1
CDR3: CSAPSGVYEQYF
DNA: TGCAGTGCTCCATCCGGGGTCTACGAGCAGTACTTC

size: NA
D: TRBD2
J: TRBJ2-1
V: TRBV11-2
CDR3: CASSLVGRGWDEQFF
DNA: TGTGCCAGCAGCTTAGTGGGGAGGGGTTGGGATGAGCAGTTCTTC

size: few
D: TRBD2
J: TRBJ2-3
V: TRBV5-1
CDR3: CASSLEVAGVQYTQYF
DNA: TGCGCCAGCAGCTTGGAAGTAGCGGGGGTCCAATATACGCAGTATTTT

size: few
D: TRBD1
J: TRBJ2-7
V: TRBV2
CDR3: CASSHGQGPTRAYEQYF
DNA: TGTGCCAGCAGTCATGGACAGGGTCCCACGCGAGCGTACGAGCAGTACTTC

size: few
D: NA
J: TRBJ2-7
V: TRBV12-2
CDR3: CASRFFSGTNAEQYF
DNA: TGTGCAAGTCGCTTCTTTTCCGGGACGAATGCCGAGCAGTACTTC

size: few
D: NA
J: TRBJ1-5
V: TRBV2
CDR3: CASSNGYSNQPQHF
DNA: TGTGCCAGCAGTAACGGTTATAGCAATCAGCCCCAGCATTTT

size: few
D: NA
J: TRBJ1-2
V: TRBV4-1
CDR3: CASSQDSITGSAGYTF
DNA: TGCGCCAGCAGCCAAGACTCCATTACAGGGTCGGCTGGCTACACCTTC

size: few
D: NA
J: TRBJ1-2
V: TRBV19
CDR3: CASSERGLYGYTF
DNA: TGTGCCAGTAGCGAAAGGGGCCTCTATGGCTACACCTTC

size: NA
D: TRBD1
J: TRBJ1-2
V: TRBV5-5
CDR3: CASSLQQGHYGYTF
DNA: TGTGCCAGCAGCTTGCAACAGGGGCACTATGGCTACACCTTC

size: few
D: NA
J: TRBJ2-2
V: TRBV24-1
CDR3: CATSDSVRSNTGELFF
DNA: TGTGCCACCAGTGATTCGGTACGCTCGAACACCGGGGAGCTGTTTTTT

size: NA
D: NA
J: TRBJ2-1
V: TRBV29-1
CDR3: CSVEDTGEVDEQFF
DNA: TGCAGCGTTGAAGATACGGGGGAAGTGGATGAGCAGTTCTTC

size: NA
D: NA
J: TRBJ2-7
V: TRBV12-3/TRBV12-4
CDR3: CASSNGRVSYEQYF
DNA: TGTGCCAGCAGTAACGGACGCGTCTCCTACGAGCAGTACTTC

size: NA
D: NA
J: TRBJ2-7
V: TRBV4-2
CDR3: CASSHPTGPSYEQYF
DNA: TGTGCCAGCAGCCACCCTACGGGACCCTCCTACGAGCAGTACTTC

size: NA
D: TRBD1
J: TRBJ1-2
V: TRBV6-5
CDR3: CASSYSRDRGNGYTF
DNA: TGTGCCAGCAGTTACTCGCGGGACAGGGGGAATGGCTACACCTTC

size: few
D: TRBD2
J: TRBJ2-1
V: TRBV9
CDR3: CASSGGLAGVAEQFF
DNA: TGTGCCAGCAGCGGAGGACTAGCGGGAGTAGCTGAGCAGTTCTTC

size: few
D: TRBD1
J: TRBJ2-1
V: TRBV4-1
CDR3: CASSHGRDSSYNEQFF
DNA: TGCGCCAGCAGCCACGGCCGGGACAGCTCCTACAATGAGCAGTTCTTC

size: few
D: NA
J: TRBJ2-7
V: TRBV7-6
CDR3: CASSLKLGVGDEQYF
DNA: TGTGCCAGCAGCTTAAAATTGGGGGTCGGGGACGAGCAGTACTTC

size: few
D: NA
J: TRBJ2-7
V: TRBV5-1
CDR3: CASSPRTPYEQYF
DNA: TGCGCCAGCAGCCCGAGAACCCCCTACGAGCAGTACTTC

size: NA
D: NA
J: TRBJ1-1
V: TRBV7-3
CDR3: CASSLGLGQGSEAFF
DNA: TGTGCCAGCAGCTTAGGGTTGGGGCAGGGGTCTGAAGCTTTCTTT

size: NA
D: NA
J: TRBJ2-1
V: TRBV6-2/TRBV6-3
CDR3: CASSPRNPGNEQFF
DNA: TGTGCCAGCAGCCCGAGGAATCCAGGGAATGAGCAGTTCTTC

size: NA
D: NA
J: TRBJ2-4
V: TRBV20-1
CDR3: CSAPPGGLAKNIQYF
DNA: TGCAGTGCTCCACCCGGGGGACTAGCCAAAAACATTCAGTACTTC

size: few
D: NA
J: TRBJ2-1
V: TRBV11-3
CDR3: CASSPYRGGEQFF
DNA: TGTGCCAGCAGCCCCTATAGGGGGGGTGAGCAGTTCTTC

size: few
D: NA
J: TRBJ2-1
V: TRBV7-9
CDR3: CASSLGTHPYNEQFF
DNA: TGTGCCAGCAGCCTCGGGACTCATCCCTACAATGAGCAGTTCTTC

size: NA
D: NA
J: TRBJ2-7
V: TRBV9
CDR3: CASSVASARYEQYF
DNA: TGTGCCAGCAGCGTAGCTTCGGCTCGCTACGAGCAGTACTTC

size: NA
D: TRBD1
J: TRBJ1-1
V: TRBV20-1
CDR3: CSARGDSLRTEDFF
DNA: TGCAGTGCTAGAGGGGACAGCCTGAGGACTGAAGATTTCTTT

size: NA
D: NA
J: TRBJ2-7
V: TRBV15
CDR3: CATSNGAGTYEQYF
DNA: TGTGCCACCAGCAATGGGGCAGGAACCTACGAGCAGTACTTC

size: NA
D: NA
J: TRBJ2-7
V: TRBV12-3/TRBV12-4
CDR3: CASSLREGEQYF
DNA: TGTGCCAGCAGTTTAAGAGAAGGCGAGCAGTACTTC